Below are 4 T cell receptor beta chains sequenced from a single sample in a study of OX40 agonist ivuxolimab in advanced cancers. TCRdb keeps only in-frame clones here, not all; method: immunoSEQ multiplex PCR. This repertoire shows about 45,000 clones, approximately 82% found once; its top ten account for 2.6%. The source material was CD4+ or CD8+ T cells sorted from blood, sampled in a trial of the OX40 agonist ivuxolimab. The receptors were sampled from an adult with an advanced solid tumor such as melanoma, head and neck, liver or kidney cancer.

The chain uses TRBV5-4 and TRBJ2-1, with D perhaps TRBD1 (6 bases). CDR3 length equals 14 residues. V was cut by 6 bases and J by 0 bases, with 10 bases left in between. Germline loops: CDR1 SGHNT, CDR2 YYREEE (reference sequence). The CDR3 coding sequence is TGTGCCAGCACTGCAGGGGACTCCTACAATGAGCAGTTCTTC. Residues: CASTAGDSYNEQFF.

The V and J genes are TRBV9 and TRBJ2-3; 9 nucleotides agree with TRBD2. Germline V gene data show CDR1 as SGDLS and CDR2 as YYNGEE. This CDR3 has 16 residues. With V trimmed by 0 bases and J by 2 bases, 4 bases remained unmatched. CDR3 residues: CASSVVSGGYTDTQYF. The CDR3 DNA reads TGTGCCAGCAGCGTAGTTAGCGGGGGCTACACAGATACGCAGTATTTT.

Only a few counts were recorded for this clone. In nucleotides, the CDR3 is TGTGCCAGCAGCTTAATTGGTTCTGGGGCCAACGTCCTGACTTTC. Amino acid sequence: CASSLIGSGANVLTF. The chain couples TRBV7-8 to TRBJ2-6; D unresolved. The ends were cut back, 2 bases at V and 1 base at J, with 6 bases in the middle. This CDR3 region has 15 residues. Per the germline V gene, CDR1 is SGHVS and CDR2 is FQNEAQ.

The V gene is TRBV27, the J gene TRBJ2-7, with 10 bases that match TRBD2. The CDR3 is made up of 15 amino acids. The V gene's germline CDR1 is MNHEY and CDR2 SMNVEV (reference sequence). V shed 6 bases, J shed 2 bases, and the junction held 7 bases outside the gene matches. CDR3 coding DNA: TGTGCCAGCAGCAGGACTAGCGGTACAGCCTACGAGCAGTACTTC. It yields the protein CASSRTSGTAYEQYF.